Below are 3 T cell receptor beta chains sequenced from a single sample in a study of blood T cell repertoires in COVID-19. Assay used: immunoSEQ multiplex PCR; TCRdb lists only in-frame clones, some missing. The repertoire holds approximately 220,000 clones, with around 85% as singletons. Specimen: peripheral blood. The receptors originated from a woman aged 45-65 years with acute or convalescent COVID-19.

This clone appeared a single time. The rearrangement joins TRBV14 to TRBJ2-6; no reliable D call. Germline V gene data show CDR1 as SGHDN and CDR2 as FVKESK. The V end was cut by 6 bases, the J end by 6 bases, with 3 bases between. The CDR3 covers 11 residues. CDR3 in amino acids: CASSLANVLTF. As DNA, the CDR3 is TGTGCCAGCAGTCTGGCCAACGTCCTGACTTTC. Combining the CDR3 with reference TRBV14 and TRBJ2-6 gives the whole variable domain EAGVTQFPSHSVIEKGQTVTLRCDPISGHDNLYWYRRVMGKEIKFLLHFVKESKQDESGMPNNRFLAERTGGTYSTLKVQPAELEDSGVYFCASSLANVLTFGAGSRLTVL.

This clone was observed a handful of times. The V and J genes are TRBV5-1 and TRBJ2-1; 15 bases line up with TRBD2. V lost 3 bases, J lost 3 bases, and 4 bases stayed unmatched. Germline V gene lookup returns CDR1 SGHRS and CDR2 YFSETQ. CDR3 length: 17 residues. Written as DNA, the CDR3 is TGCGCCAGCAGCTCGGGACTAGCGGGGGGCCTCTACAATGAGCAGTTCTTC. It is translated as CASSSGLAGGLYNEQFF.

V is TRBV7-6 and J is TRBJ2-3, with TRBD2 identical over 7 bases. The ends lost 4 bases at V and 3 bases at J; junction bases unmatched: 7. This CDR3 spans 15 amino acids. The V gene's germline CDR1 is SGHVS and CDR2 FNYEAQ. Here the CDR3 reads CASSSLAAGTDTQYF. The CDR3 DNA is TGTGCCAGCAGCTCCCTAGCGGCAGGGACAGATACGCAGTATTTT.